One sample yielded the 10 T cell receptor beta chains listed below, sequenced in a study of blood T cell repertoires in COVID-19. Method: immunoSEQ multiplex PCR; TCRdb's copy keeps in-frame clones and lacks some. The table includes roughly 190,000 clones, 94% detected once. The sequenced material came from peripheral blood. The receptors shown here come from a man aged 25-40 years with COVID-19, enrolled during active disease.

The table lists this clone with a count of one. The same CDR3 is also encoded by other DNA sequences in this sample. The rearrangement joins TRBV7-3 to TRBJ1-1, with unresolved D. CDR1 is SGHTA and CDR2 is FQGTGA in the germline V gene. The length of the CDR3 is 13 residues. V lost 0 bases to trimming and J lost 1 base, with 3 bases between them. The CDR3 DNA sequence: TGTGCCAGCAGCTTAACAGCGAACACTGAAGCTTTCTTT. Residues: CASSLTANTEAFF.

This clone was detected only once. The chain recombines TRBV6-5 with TRBJ2-1, with D uncertain. There are 11 residues in the CDR3. The V gene's germline CDR1 is MNHEY and CDR2 SVGAGI. The V and J ends lost 6 bases and 9 bases respectively, with 9 bases between them. Here the CDR3 DNA reads TGTGCCAGCAGCCACCCGGGTGAGCAGTTCTTC. This encodes CASSHPGEQFF.

This chain connects TRBV2 to TRBJ1-5; perhaps TRBD1 as D (5 bases). Germline V gene lookup returns CDR1 SNHLY and CDR2 FYNNEI. Trimming took off 8 bases at V and 5 bases at J, with 16 bases between the two ends. The CDR3 runs 14 residues. This chain's CDR3 is CASGAVMADQPQHF. CDR3 bases: TGTGCCAGCGGGGCGGTTATGGCTGATCAGCCCCAGCATTTT.

This chain connects TRBV30 to TRBJ1-4; D possibly corresponds to TRBD1 (5 bases). V lost 6 bases to trimming and J lost 6 bases, with 17 bases between them. Germline-derived CDR1 and CDR2 are GTSNPN and SVGIG (reference sequence). This CDR3 has 14 residues. The CDR3 DNA sequence: TGTGCCTGCAGCCACTGGGGCAGAGATGAAAAACTGTTTTTT. Amino acid sequence: CACSHWGRDEKLFF.

In this sample, this clone turned up once. The chain uses TRBV19 and TRBJ1-1; D not resolved. Germline V gene lookup returns CDR1 LNHDA and CDR2 SQIVND (reference sequence). V lost 5 bases and J 1 base, leaving 11 bases between the germline ends. CDR3 length: 14 residues. In DNA, the CDR3 is TGTGCCAGTAGTCAGGAGGAGGGGAACACTGAAGCTTTCTTT. Translating it yields CASSQEEGNTEAFF.

The V gene is TRBV5-1, the J gene TRBJ2-5; D perhaps matches TRBD1 (5 bases). V lost 4 bases and J lost 4, with 11 bases in between. CDR1 and CDR2 (germline): SGHRS, YFSETQ. The CDR3 is 13 residues long. The CDR3, as DNA: TGCGCCAGCAGCCCTGGGCAGGGAGAGACCCAGTACTTC. Amino acid sequence: CASSPGQGETQYF.

Comments on this clone: Other DNA sequences in the same sample also yield this CDR3. The gene calls are TRBV7-9 and TRBJ1-2; 7 positions agree with TRBD1. The length of the CDR3 is 13 residues. The germline V gene encodes CDR1 SEHNR and CDR2 FQNEAQ (reference sequence). Germline trimming cut 5 bases from V and 3 bases from J; bases unmatched to any gene: 3. CDR3 coding DNA: TGTGCCAGCAGCCGGACAGGAGACTATGGCTACACCTTC. It codes for CASSRTGDYGYTF.

The chain uses TRBV6-5 and TRBJ2-1, with 9 bases lining up with TRBD1. CDR3 size: 15 residues. The ends lost 5 bases at V and 8 bases at J; junction bases unmatched: 10. Germline V lookup: CDR1 MNHEY, CDR2 SVGAGI. The CDR3 DNA reads as TGTGCCAGCAGTAGAGGGGACAGGGATTTGGATGAGCAGTTCTTC. Amino acids: CASSRGDRDLDEQFF.

This chain links TRBV14 with TRBJ2-2, with 9 bases that match TRBD2. Germline V gene data show CDR1 as SGHDN and CDR2 as FVKESK. This CDR3 spans 15 amino acids. V lost 4 bases, J lost 4 bases, and 4 bases stayed unmatched. The CDR3 here is CASSLAGVGTGELFF. The CDR3 coding sequence is TGTGCCAGCAGCCTAGCGGGGGTTGGCACCGGGGAGCTGTTTTTT.

The V call is TRBV4-1, the J call TRBJ2-5; 9 bases agree with TRBD2. The CDR3 extends over 16 amino acids. CDR1 and CDR2 from the germline V gene are MGHRA and YSYEKL. J was trimmed by 2 bases and V by 3 bases; bases with no gene match: 7. The CDR3 DNA follows: TGCGCCAGCAGCCAGCTCGGACTAGCGACGCAAGAGACCCAGTACTTC. It encodes CASSQLGLATQETQYF.